The clone carrying this TCR beta chain was counted many times. No antigen is known for it. The data stem from a study of regulatory T cells in long-lasting Graves disease. Study observations and caveats: Persistent patients had more shared public clonotypes (about 2,800) than new patients (about 1,000).

Regarding time point: persistent/refractory GD, antithyroid drugs over 5 years with positive TRAb. The TCR library was made from RNA that had been extracted from PBMCs in TRIzol. The CDR3 totals 14 residues. Trimming took off 4 bases at V and 7 bases at J, with 14 bases between the two ends. From germline, CDR1 is MNHEY and CDR2 SVGEGT. CDR3-region Arm-PCR and iRepertoire HTBI primers produced the TCR beta libraries. TCRdb fed the multiplex PCR reads into MiXCR, producing one record per CDR3 protein. The data show under 450,000 distinct CDR3 sequences, around 22% seen once. The rearrangement uses TRBV6-2 or TRBV6-3 and TRBJ1-5; D possibly corresponds to TRBD1 (5 bases). The origin of this receptor is a female donor with Graves disease. The sample was peripheral blood mononuclear cells (PBMCs), taken when the disease was refractory, from a patient treated with antithyroid drugs. CDR3 nucleotide sequence: TGTGCCAGCAGTTCGCAGGGCGCGGAGCAGCCCCAGCATTTT. It yields the protein CASSSQGAEQPQHF.